Sequencing of this T cell receptor beta chain was carried out in a study of blood T cell repertoires in COVID-19. Looking at the study overall: Specimens from acute and convalescent COVID-19 originated in the United States, Italy and Spain.

Method: immunoSEQ multiplex PCR; TCRdb's copy keeps in-frame clones and lacks some. The sample yields 450,000 to 500,000 clones, approximately 86% seen once. Each recovered donor of Cohort 3 presented with two negative PCRs, clearance, or symptom resolution. A remark on this clone: The sample holds other DNA sequences that translate to the same CDR3.

CDR1 SGHKS and CDR2 YYEKEE come from the germline V gene (reference sequence). The CDR3 spans 15 residues. The V gene lost 0 bases and the J gene lost 5 bases, with 12 bases spanning the gap. The genes are TRBV5-5 and TRBJ1-5; a possible D gene is TRBD1 (5 bases). Sequencing used PBMCs or T cells enriched from blood (not recorded which). The receptor's source is a woman aged 60 to 75 who had recovered from COVID-19. CDR3 DNA: TGTGCCAGCAGCTTGGCCGGGCAGGGTCATCAGCCCCAGCATTTT. It codes for CASSLAGQGHQPQHF.